This TCR beta chain was retrieved from a study of blood T cell repertoires in COVID-19. Study-wide background: The cDNA or gDNA used as material had been derived from T cells, B-cell-depleted T cells, or PBMCs.

CDR1 and CDR2 from the germline V gene are KGHSH and LQKENI. This CDR3 contains 17 residues. The J segment lost 3 bases and the V segment lost 1 base, leaving 6 bases of the junction unmatched. Original analysis: Amplification from reference gene primers served as the basis for estimated nucleated cell counts. Sequencing used immunoSEQ multiplex PCR; TCRdb keeps in-frame clones, though not all of them. The DNA gave D and trimming, while V, J and clone size come from that table. Here the sample spans about 73,000 clones, approximately 88% being singletons. Sequencing used peripheral blood. This chain connects TRBV18 to TRBJ1-4; 9 bases agree with TRBD1. This receptor was identified in an elderly man with active or convalescent COVID-19. The CDR3 sequence: CASSPRTGAAANEKLFF. CDR3 DNA sequence: TGTGCCAGCTCACCACGGACAGGGGCGGCGGCTAATGAAAAACTGTTTTTT.